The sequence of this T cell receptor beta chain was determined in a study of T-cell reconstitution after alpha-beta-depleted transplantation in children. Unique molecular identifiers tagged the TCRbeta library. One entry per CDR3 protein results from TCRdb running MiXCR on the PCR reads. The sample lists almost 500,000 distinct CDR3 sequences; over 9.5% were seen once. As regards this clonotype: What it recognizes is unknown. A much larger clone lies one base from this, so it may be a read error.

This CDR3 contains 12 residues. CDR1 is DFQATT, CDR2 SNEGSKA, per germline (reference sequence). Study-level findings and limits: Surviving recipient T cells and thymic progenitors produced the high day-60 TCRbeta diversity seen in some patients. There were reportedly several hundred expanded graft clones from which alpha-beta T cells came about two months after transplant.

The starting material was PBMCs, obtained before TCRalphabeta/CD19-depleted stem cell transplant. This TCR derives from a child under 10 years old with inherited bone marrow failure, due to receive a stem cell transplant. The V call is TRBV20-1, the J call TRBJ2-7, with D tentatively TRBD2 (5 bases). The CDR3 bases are TGCAGTACCGGGGAGATTTCCTACGACCAGTACTTC. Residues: CSTGEISYDQYF.